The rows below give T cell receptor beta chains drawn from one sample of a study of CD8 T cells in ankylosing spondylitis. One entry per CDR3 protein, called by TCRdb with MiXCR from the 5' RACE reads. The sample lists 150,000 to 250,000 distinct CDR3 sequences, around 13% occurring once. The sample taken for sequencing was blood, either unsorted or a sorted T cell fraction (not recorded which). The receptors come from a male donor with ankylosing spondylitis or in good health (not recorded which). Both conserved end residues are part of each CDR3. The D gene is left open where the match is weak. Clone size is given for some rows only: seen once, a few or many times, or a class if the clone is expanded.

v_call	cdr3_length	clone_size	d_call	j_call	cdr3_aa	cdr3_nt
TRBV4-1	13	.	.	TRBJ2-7	CASSQSDSYEQYF	TGCGCCAGCAGCCAATCAGACAGCTACGAGCAGTACTTC
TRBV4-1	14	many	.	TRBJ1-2	CASSQGDNYYGYTF	TGCGCCAGCAGCCAAGGGGACAACTACTATGGCTACACCTTC
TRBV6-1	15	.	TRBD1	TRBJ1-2	CASSDYGQGSYGYTF	TGTGCCAGCAGTGATTACGGACAGGGTAGCTATGGCTACACCTTC
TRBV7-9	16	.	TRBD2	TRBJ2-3	CASSRLTSGSPDTQYF	TGTGCCAGCAGCCGACTTACTAGCGGGAGTCCAGATACGCAGTATTTT
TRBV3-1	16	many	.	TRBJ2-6	CASSQNSYSGANVLTF	TGTGCCAGCAGCCAAAACTCATACTCTGGGGCCAACGTCCTGACTTTC
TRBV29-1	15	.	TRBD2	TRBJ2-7	CSVEGGSASSYEQYF	TGCAGCGTTGAGGGGGGGTCCGCGAGCTCCTACGAGCAGTACTTC
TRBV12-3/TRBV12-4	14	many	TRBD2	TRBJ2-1	CASSSGGSYNEQFF	TGTGCCAGCAGTTCCGGGGGGTCCTACAATGAGCAGTTCTTC
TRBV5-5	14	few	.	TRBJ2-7	CASSLWDGAYEQYF	TGTGCCAGCAGCTTGTGGGACGGAGCCTACGAGCAGTACTTC
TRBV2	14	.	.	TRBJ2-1	CASSDHPPNNEQFF	TGTGCCAGCAGTGACCACCCTCCCAACAATGAGCAGTTCTTC
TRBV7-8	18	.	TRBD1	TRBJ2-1	CASSLHRIGQGVNNEQFF	TGTGCCAGCAGCTTACACCGCATCGGACAGGGAGTTAACAATGAGCAGTTCTTC
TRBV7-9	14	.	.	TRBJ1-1	CASSSSRGSTEAFF	TGTGCCAGCAGTTCATCGAGGGGGAGCACTGAAGCTTTCTTT
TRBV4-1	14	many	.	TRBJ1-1	CASSQRGGDKDAFF	TGCGCCAGCAGCCAAAGGGGGGGCGACAAGGACGCTTTCTTT
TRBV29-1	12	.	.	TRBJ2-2	CSVVGSGGELFF	TGCAGCGTTGTGGGGTCGGGCGGGGAGCTGTTTTTT
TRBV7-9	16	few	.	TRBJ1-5	CASSLSADGRYQPQHF	TGTGCCAGCAGCTTATCGGCAGATGGCAGGTATCAGCCCCAGCATTTT
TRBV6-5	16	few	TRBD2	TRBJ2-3	CASSYPGLAGTDTQYF	TGTGCCAGCAGTTACCCCGGACTAGCTGGCACAGATACGCAGTATTTT
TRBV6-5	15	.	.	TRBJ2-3	CASSYSPDGTDTQYF	TGTGCCAGCAGTTACTCGCCGGACGGCACAGATACGCAGTATTTT
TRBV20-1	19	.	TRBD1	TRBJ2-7	CSAKGTGDSVNSGIYEQYF	TGCAGTGCAAAGGGGACAGGGGATAGCGTAAATAGTGGGATATACGAGCAGTACTTC
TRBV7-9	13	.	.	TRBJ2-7	CASSLENRYEQYF	TGTGCCAGCAGCTTAGAAAATCGCTACGAGCAGTACTTC
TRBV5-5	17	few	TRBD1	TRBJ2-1	CASSLAGTGTFYNEQFF	TGTGCCAGCAGCTTGGCGGGGACAGGGACCTTTTACAATGAGCAGTTCTTC
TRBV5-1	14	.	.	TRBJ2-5	CASSSWRDQETQYF	TGCGCCAGCAGCTCTTGGAGGGACCAAGAGACCCAGTACTTC
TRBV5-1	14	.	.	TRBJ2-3	CASSLAESTDTQYF	TGCGCCAGCAGCTTGGCGGAGAGCACAGATACGCAGTATTTT
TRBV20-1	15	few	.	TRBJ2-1	CSAPPSGTPYNEQFF	TGCAGTGCCCCCCCGTCGGGGACTCCCTACAATGAGCAGTTCTTC